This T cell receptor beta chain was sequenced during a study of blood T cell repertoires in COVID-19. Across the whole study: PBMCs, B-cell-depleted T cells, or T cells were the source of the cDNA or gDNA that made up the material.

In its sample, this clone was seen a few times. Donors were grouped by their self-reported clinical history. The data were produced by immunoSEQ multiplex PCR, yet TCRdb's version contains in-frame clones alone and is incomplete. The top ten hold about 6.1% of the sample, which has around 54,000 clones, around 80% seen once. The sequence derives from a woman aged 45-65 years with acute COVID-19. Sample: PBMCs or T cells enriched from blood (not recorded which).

The CDR3 loop is CASSSTTGSYEQYF. Written as DNA, the CDR3 is TGTGCCAGCAGCTCCACCACAGGGTCATACGAGCAGTACTTC. The chain combines TRBV3-1 (or the pseudogene TRBV3-2) with TRBJ2-7; a possible D gene is TRBD1 (6 bases). This CDR3 comprises 14 residues. CDR1 is LGHDT, CDR2 YNNKEL, per germline (reference sequence). V lost 5 bases and J lost 4, with 15 bases in between.